A single sample gave rise to the 4 T cell receptor beta chains below, sequenced in a study of T cell responses to AZD1222 COVID-19 vaccine. Assay used: immunoSEQ multiplex PCR; TCRdb lists only in-frame clones, some missing. Seen here are approximately 100,000 clones, roughly 91% observed once, and the top ten hold under 5.5%. The specimen comprised peripheral blood, sampled on day 0 of AZD1222 vaccination. These receptors were collected from an adult in good health.

This chain uses TRBV30 with TRBJ1-3; no clear D gene. CDR1 GTSNPN and CDR2 SVGIG come from the germline V gene (reference sequence). The CDR3 covers 15 residues. The V and J ends lost 2 bases and 0 bases respectively, with 11 bases between them. The chain's CDR3 is CAWSINGNSGNTIYF. For the CDR3, the DNA is TGTGCCTGGAGTATAAACGGGAACTCTGGAAACACCATATATTTT.

The V gene is TRBV28, the J gene TRBJ1-6; D is possibly TRBD1 (6 bases). This CDR3 contains 16 residues. V gave up 7 bases and J gave up 7 bases, with 20 bases separating them. Germline V gene lookup returns CDR1 MDHEN and CDR2 SYDVKM. The CDR3 is CASTFQGPRGNSPLHF. The CDR3 DNA follows: TGTGCCAGCACTTTCCAAGGACCTAGGGGGAATTCACCCCTCCACTTT.

The rearrangement links TRBV18 to TRBJ2-2, with TRBD1 matching over 9 bases. In germline, CDR1 is KGHSH, CDR2 LQKENI. V gave up 2 bases and J gave up 5 bases; unmatched junction bases: 6. This CDR3 has 16 amino acids. CDR3 protein: CASSPGTGKYTGELFF. Written as DNA, the CDR3 is TGTGCCAGCTCACCAGGGACAGGGAAATATACCGGGGAGCTGTTTTTT.

The chain couples TRBV27 to TRBJ1-2; 7 bases match TRBD1. V trimming: 6 bases; J trimming: 4 bases; junction bases outside the gene matches: 17. This CDR3 region has 17 residues. Germline V gene data show CDR1 as MNHEY and CDR2 as SMNVEV (reference sequence). CDR3 DNA sequence: TGTGCCAGCAGCCTAAGAGCCCGGGACAGCATTTTCTATGGCTACACCTTC. Its protein is CASSLRARDSIFYGYTF.